Given below is one T cell receptor beta chain in context. Its antigen target is currently unknown. The sample holds no much larger clone one base away, and base qualities are not on file. For sequencing of the TCRbeta CDR3 region, genomic DNA was extracted from the sorted cells. The immunoSEQ Assay was used to sequence the TCRbeta CDR3 regions. TCRdb stores this immuneACCESS table with in-frame sequences only. Part of the clones is absent; in the studies checked, under half of the shortfall reflects unresolved V genes, and no reason is known for the rest. Here the sample has about 60,000 clones; almost 90% occur a single time. In total, the top ten clones hold 6.9% of the sample. Patients with autoimmune disease history or receiving systemic immunosuppression were excluded from the trial. Peripheral blood for TCR sequencing was collected from all dose cohorts at baseline, on cycle 4 day 1, and on cycle 7 day 1. The samples were drawn from a first-in-human, open-label, multicenter phase I dose-escalation trial of ivuxolimab. Adults with locally advanced or metastatic melanoma, renal cell carcinoma, hepatocellular carcinoma or head and neck squamous cell carcinoma were enrolled in the trial. Before TCR sequencing, CD4+ T cells and CD8+ T cells were sorted from peripheral blood as separate populations.

The data are from a study of OX40 agonist ivuxolimab in advanced cancers. Looking at the study overall: Ivuxolimab, which targeted the costimulatory receptor OX40 (CD134), was an agonistic, fully human IgG2 monoclonal antibody. Intravenous ivuxolimab was administered to patients every 2 weeks at six dose levels: 0.01, 0.1, 0.3, 1.5, 3 and 10 mg/kg. Of the 50 to 55 patients in dose escalation, about 20 had hepatocellular carcinoma, some 15 had melanoma, 9 had renal cell carcinoma and 9 had head and neck cancer. In the dose-escalation cohort, more than 80% of patients were male, and the mean age was 60 years with a range of roughly 20 to 80. Patients were allowed to have had prior anti-PD-1, anti-PD-L1 or anti-CTLA-4 therapy, and approximately 37% of the dose-escalation patients had been treated with checkpoint inhibitors. Partial responses occurred in three dose-escalation patients, of whom one had hepatocellular carcinoma and two had cutaneous melanoma. Peripheral TCRbeta sequencing aimed to test whether ivuxolimab altered TCR sequence diversity and caused clonal T-cell expansion. The paper covers the monotherapy dose-escalation part of the phase I ivuxolimab trial, which included N ≈ 57 patients.

Study-level results and caveats: After ivuxolimab, expanded clones were on average more numerous among CD8+ T cells than among CD4+ T cells. Which antigens the clonally expanded peripheral T cells were specific for was not determined. At doses of 0.1 to 3.0 mg/kg, clonal expansion of both CD4+ and CD8+ T cells in blood was seen between baseline and week 6. In partial responders in the 0.1-3.0 mg/kg groups, normalized peripheral clonal expansion was found to be among the lowest, especially among CD8+ T cells. Low levels of normalized T-cell clonal expansion were also seen in some patients who did not respond.

This TCR was recovered from an adult with an advanced solid tumor such as melanoma, head and neck, liver or kidney cancer. The source was CD4+ or CD8+ T cells sorted from blood, collected in a trial of the OX40 agonist ivuxolimab.

The CDR3 region reads CASSSPGMAGYGYTF. The sequence in DNA is TGTGCCAGCAGCTCCCCCGGTATGGCGGGTTATGGCTACACCTTC. The chain is assembled from TRBV7-9 and TRBJ1-2; no D segment can be confidently identified. CDR1 SEHNR and CDR2 FQNEAQ are derived from the germline V gene (reference sequence). V is clipped by 4 bases and J by 5 bases, and the sequence between their germline boundaries is 17 bases long. From its cysteine to its phenylalanine, the CDR3 spans 15 amino acids. Only the CDR3 part of the read is kept: 45 bases, read in frame from the first base.